These 8 T cell receptor beta chains came from one sample sequenced in a study of T-cell memory formation after mild COVID-19. TCRdb reprocessed the 5' RACE reads with MiXCR, giving one entry per CDR3 protein. Found here are more than 250,000 distinct CDR3 sequences, roughly 16% of them singletons; the top ten hold roughly 23%. Sequences were obtained from PBMCs or a T cell subset sorted from them (not recorded which). These receptors were taken from a man between 18 and 29 years old who had mild COVID-19 (a few samples of this study predate the infection). Cell type and time point are not known.

V gene TRBV7-8 combines with J gene TRBJ2-2; perhaps TRBD2 as D (6 bases). The germline CDR1 and CDR2 sequences are SGHVS and FQNEAQ. V was cut by 4 bases and J by 6 bases, with 12 bases left in between. This CDR3 is 14 amino acids long. The CDR3 nucleotides read TGTGCCAGCAGCTCGGGGGTCCCGGCCGGGGAGCTGTTTTTT. Translated: CASSSGVPAGELFF.

A few counts support this clonotype. J is TRBJ1-4 and V is TRBV6-2 or TRBV6-3; a weak D match, TRBD1 (5 bases). The CDR3 length is 14 residues. The germline V gene encodes CDR1 MNHEY and CDR2 SVGEGT. Trimming pared 7 bases from V and 5 bases from J, leaving 14 bases between. Here the CDR3 reads CASTDPEGNEKLFF. The CDR3 DNA is TGTGCCAGCACGGATCCGGAGGGGAATGAAAAACTGTTTTTT.

The sample holds many counts of this clonotype. In nucleotides, the CDR3 is TGTGCCAGCAGCCGACAGAGGGGCACAGATACGCAGTATTTT. Protein product: CASSRQRGTDTQYF. The chain joins TRBV2 to TRBJ2-3; possibly TRBD1 or TRBD2 for D (5 bases each). The CDR3 has 14 residues. From germline, CDR1 is SNHLY and CDR2 FYNNEI. V was clipped by 6 bases and J by 1 base, with 11 bases between them.

This clonotype was detected only a few times. J is TRBJ2-3 and V is TRBV7-3; no clear D. The V gene's germline CDR1 is SGHTA and CDR2 FQGTGA. CDR3 length equals 15 residues. V was pared by 5 bases and J by 4 bases, with 16 bases between. The CDR3 region is CASSRDPDVSDTQYF. DNA of the CDR3: TGTGCCAGCAGCAGAGACCCCGACGTCTCAGATACGCAGTATTTT.

This clonotype was seen a handful of times. This sequence joins TRBV7-2 and TRBJ2-5; 8 nucleotides line up with TRBD2. Losses at the gene ends were 0 bases for V and 2 bases for J; bases not matched to a gene: 8. The length of the CDR3 is 17 residues. CDR1 is SGHTA and CDR2 is FQGNSA in the germline V gene. CDR3: CASSLAGTRGPQETQYF. The CDR3 DNA sequence: TGTGCCAGCAGCTTAGCGGGGACTAGGGGCCCGCAAGAGACCCAGTACTTC.

This clonotype was seen more than once but under ten times. The chain employs TRBV5-6 and TRBJ2-7, with D uncertain. Per the germline V gene, CDR1 is SGHDT and CDR2 is YYEEEE. CDR3 size: 14 residues. Trimming stripped 2 bases from V and 2 bases from J, with 11 bases between. The CDR3 coding sequence is TGTGCCAGCAGCTTAGGATACTCTCCCTACGAGCAGTACTTC. This sequence encodes CASSLGYSPYEQYF.

This clonotype occurred a few times. J is TRBJ2-1 and V is TRBV6-2 or TRBV6-3; no clear D. The V and J ends lost 7 bases and 0 bases respectively, with 10 bases between them. Germline values: CDR1 MNHEY, CDR2 SVGEGT. This CDR3 is 14 amino acids long. The CDR3 is CASNGGISYNEQFF. CDR3 nucleotide sequence: TGTGCCAGCAATGGCGGAATCTCCTACAATGAGCAGTTCTTC.

The table lists this clonotype with a few counts. The J gene is TRBJ2-1, the V gene TRBV7-2, with 8 bases lining up with TRBD1. V shed 5 bases and J 3 bases; nucleotides not matched to a gene: 6. The CDR3 extends over 15 amino acids. Germline V lookup: CDR1 SGHTA, CDR2 FQGNSA. CDR3 coding DNA: TGTGCCAGCAGCAGTCGGACAGGGAGCTACAATGAGCAGTTCTTC. This gives the protein CASSSRTGSYNEQFF.